Below are 3 T cell receptor beta chains sequenced from a single sample in a study of control samples from healthy donors and cancer patients. Profiled with immunoSEQ multiplex PCR; TCRdb holds only in-frame clones, not every one. The table includes fewer than 150,000 clones, 90% detected once. Input material: blood. These TCRs come from a man aged 18 to 35 in good health.

In its sample, this clone was seen once. The chain carries TRBV2 and TRBJ2-1; 8 nucleotides align to TRBD2. The CDR3 loop spans 17 amino acids. V lost 2 bases, J lost 4 bases, and 10 bases stayed unmatched. CDR1 is SNHLY and CDR2 is FYNNEI in the germline V gene. The CDR3 here is CASSEYGGGPPYNEQFF. The CDR3 DNA is TGTGCCAGCAGTGAATACGGGGGGGGGCCCCCTTACAATGAGCAGTTCTTC.

The V gene is TRBV25-1, the J gene TRBJ2-3; 9 nucleotides line up with TRBD2. The J segment lost 11 bases and the V segment lost 6 bases, leaving 9 bases of the junction unmatched. The length of the CDR3 is 13 residues. Germline CDR1 reads MGHDK; CDR2 reads SYGVNS. CDR3 sequence: CASSLAGAVLQYF. The CDR3, as DNA: TGTGCCAGCAGCTTAGCGGGGGCGGTGCTGCAGTATTTT.

V usage is TRBV3-1 (or the pseudogene TRBV3-2) and J usage is TRBJ2-1, with D unclear. This CDR3 contains 16 residues. Germline loops: CDR1 LGHDT, CDR2 YNNKEL (reference sequence). The V gene lost 10 bases and the J gene lost 4 bases, with 23 bases spanning the gap. This chain's CDR3 is CATASPLDSRYNEQFF. The CDR3 DNA reads TGTGCCACCGCATCGCCGCTGGATTCCCGATACAATGAGCAGTTCTTC.